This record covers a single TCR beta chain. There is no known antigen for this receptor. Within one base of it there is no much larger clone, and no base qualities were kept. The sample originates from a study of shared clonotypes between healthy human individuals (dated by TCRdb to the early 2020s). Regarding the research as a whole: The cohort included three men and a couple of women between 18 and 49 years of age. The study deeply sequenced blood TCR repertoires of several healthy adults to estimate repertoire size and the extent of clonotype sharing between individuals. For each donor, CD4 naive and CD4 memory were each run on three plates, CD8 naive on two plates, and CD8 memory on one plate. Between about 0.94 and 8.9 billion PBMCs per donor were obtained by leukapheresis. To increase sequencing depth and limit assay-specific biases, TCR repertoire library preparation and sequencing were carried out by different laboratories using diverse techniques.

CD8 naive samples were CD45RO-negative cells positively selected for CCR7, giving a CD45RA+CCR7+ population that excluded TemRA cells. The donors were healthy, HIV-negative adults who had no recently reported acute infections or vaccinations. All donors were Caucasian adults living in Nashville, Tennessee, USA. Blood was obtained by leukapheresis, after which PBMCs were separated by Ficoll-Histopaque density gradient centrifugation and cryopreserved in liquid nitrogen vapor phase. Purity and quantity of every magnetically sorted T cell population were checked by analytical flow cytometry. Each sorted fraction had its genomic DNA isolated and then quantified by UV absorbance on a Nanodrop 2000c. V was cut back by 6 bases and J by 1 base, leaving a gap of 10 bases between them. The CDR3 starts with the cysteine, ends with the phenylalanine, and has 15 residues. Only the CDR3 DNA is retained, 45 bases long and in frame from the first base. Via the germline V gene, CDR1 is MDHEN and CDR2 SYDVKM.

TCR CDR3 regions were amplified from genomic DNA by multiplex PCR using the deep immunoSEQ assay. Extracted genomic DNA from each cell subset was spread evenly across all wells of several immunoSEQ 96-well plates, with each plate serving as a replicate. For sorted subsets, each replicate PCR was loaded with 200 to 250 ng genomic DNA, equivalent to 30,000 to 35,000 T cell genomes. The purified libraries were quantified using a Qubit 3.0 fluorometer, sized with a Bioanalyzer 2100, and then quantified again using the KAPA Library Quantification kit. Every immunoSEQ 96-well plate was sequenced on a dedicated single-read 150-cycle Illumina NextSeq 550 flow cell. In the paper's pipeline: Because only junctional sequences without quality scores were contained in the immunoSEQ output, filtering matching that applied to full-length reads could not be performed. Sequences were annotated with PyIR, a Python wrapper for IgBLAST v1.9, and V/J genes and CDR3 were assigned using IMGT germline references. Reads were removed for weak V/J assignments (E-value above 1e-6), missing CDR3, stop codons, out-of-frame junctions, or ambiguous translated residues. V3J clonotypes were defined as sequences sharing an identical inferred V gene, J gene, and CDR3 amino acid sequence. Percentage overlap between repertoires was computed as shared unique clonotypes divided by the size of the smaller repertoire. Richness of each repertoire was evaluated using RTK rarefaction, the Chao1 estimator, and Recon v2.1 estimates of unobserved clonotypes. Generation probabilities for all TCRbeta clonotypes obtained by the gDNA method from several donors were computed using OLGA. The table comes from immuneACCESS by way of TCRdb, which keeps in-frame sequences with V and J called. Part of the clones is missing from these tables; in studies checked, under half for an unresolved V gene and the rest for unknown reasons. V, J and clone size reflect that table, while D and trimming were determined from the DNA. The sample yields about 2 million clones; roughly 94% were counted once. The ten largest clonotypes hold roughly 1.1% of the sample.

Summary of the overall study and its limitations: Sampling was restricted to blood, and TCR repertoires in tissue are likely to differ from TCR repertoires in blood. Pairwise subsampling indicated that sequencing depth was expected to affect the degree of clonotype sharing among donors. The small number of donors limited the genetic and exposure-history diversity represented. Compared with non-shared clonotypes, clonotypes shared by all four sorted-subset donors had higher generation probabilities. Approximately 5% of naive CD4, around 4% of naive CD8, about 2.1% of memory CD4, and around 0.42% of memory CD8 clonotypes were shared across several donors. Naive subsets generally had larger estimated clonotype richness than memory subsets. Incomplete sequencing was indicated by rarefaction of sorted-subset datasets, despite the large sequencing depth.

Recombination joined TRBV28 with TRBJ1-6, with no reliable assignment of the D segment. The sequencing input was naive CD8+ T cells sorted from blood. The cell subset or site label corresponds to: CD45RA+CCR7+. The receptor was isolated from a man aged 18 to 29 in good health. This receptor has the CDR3 CASRIDGSYNSPLHF. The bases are TGTGCCAGCAGAATCGACGGATCCTATAATTCACCCCTCCACTTT.